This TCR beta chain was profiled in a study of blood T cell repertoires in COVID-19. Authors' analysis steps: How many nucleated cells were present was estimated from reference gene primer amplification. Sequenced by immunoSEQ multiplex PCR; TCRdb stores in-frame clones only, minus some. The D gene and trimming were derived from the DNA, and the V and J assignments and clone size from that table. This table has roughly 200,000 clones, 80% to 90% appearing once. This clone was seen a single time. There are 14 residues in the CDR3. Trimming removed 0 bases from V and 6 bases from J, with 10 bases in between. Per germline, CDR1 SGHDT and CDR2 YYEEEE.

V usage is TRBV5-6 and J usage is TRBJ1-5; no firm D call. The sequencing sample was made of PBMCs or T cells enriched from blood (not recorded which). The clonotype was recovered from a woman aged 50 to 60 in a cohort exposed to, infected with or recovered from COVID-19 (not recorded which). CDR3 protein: CASSLAGFRQPQHF. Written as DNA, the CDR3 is TGTGCCAGCAGCTTGGCGGGGTTCCGTCAGCCCCAGCATTTT.